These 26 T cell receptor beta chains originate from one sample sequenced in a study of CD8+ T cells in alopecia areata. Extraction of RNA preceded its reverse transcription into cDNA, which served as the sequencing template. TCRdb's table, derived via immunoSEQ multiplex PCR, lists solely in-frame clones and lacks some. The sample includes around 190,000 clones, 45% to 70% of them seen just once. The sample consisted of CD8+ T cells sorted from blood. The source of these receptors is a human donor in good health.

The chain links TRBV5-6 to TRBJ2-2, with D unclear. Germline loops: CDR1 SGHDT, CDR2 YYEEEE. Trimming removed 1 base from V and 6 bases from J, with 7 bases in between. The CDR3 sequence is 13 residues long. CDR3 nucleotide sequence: TGTGCCAGCAGCTTGCGGAGCGCCGGGGAGCTGTTTTTT. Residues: CASSLRSAGELFF.

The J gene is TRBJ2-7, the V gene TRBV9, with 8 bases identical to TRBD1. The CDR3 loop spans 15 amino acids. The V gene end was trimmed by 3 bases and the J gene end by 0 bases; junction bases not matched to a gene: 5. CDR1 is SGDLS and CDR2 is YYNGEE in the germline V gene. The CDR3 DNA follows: TGTGCCAGCAGCGCCGGGACAGGACCCTCCTACGAGCAGTACTTC. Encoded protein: CASSAGTGPSYEQYF. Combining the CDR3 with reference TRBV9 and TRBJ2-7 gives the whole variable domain DSGVTQTPKHLITATGQRVTLRCSPRSGDLSVYWYQQSLDQGLQFLIQYYNGEERAKGNILERFSAQQFPDLHSELNLSSLELGDSALYFCASSAGTGPSYEQYFGPGTRLTVT.

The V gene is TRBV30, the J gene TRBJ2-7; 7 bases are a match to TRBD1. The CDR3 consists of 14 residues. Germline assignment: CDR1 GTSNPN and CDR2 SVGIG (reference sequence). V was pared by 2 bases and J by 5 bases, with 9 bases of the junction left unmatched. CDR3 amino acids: CAWSSGDSYNEQYF. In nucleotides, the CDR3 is TGTGCCTGGAGTTCTGGGGACAGTTACAACGAGCAGTACTTC.

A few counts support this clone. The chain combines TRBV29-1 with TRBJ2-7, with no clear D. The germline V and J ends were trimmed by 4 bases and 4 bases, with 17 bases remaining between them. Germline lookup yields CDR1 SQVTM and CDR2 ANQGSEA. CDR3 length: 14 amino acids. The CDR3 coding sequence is TGCAGCGTTGCCACCACAGAACATCCGTACGAGCAGTACTTC. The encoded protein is CSVATTEHPYEQYF.

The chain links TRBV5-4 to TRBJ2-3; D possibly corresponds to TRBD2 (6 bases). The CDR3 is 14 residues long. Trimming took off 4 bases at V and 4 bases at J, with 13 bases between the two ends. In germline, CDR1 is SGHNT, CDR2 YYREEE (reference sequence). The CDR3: CASSAGYGPDTQYF. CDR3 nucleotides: TGTGCCAGCAGCGCGGGATACGGTCCAGATACGCAGTATTTT. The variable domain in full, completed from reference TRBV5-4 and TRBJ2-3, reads ETGVTQSPTHLIKTRGQQVTLRCSSQSGHNTVSWYQQALGQGPQFIFQYYREEENGRGNFPPRFSGLQFPNYSSELNVNALELDDSALYLCASSAGYGPDTQYFGPGTRLTVL.

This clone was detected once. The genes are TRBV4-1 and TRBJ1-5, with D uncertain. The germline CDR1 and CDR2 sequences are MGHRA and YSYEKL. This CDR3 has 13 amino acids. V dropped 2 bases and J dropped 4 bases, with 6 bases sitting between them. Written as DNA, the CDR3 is TGCGCCAGCAGCCAACAACTTAATCAGCCCCAGCATTTT. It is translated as CASSQQLNQPQHF.

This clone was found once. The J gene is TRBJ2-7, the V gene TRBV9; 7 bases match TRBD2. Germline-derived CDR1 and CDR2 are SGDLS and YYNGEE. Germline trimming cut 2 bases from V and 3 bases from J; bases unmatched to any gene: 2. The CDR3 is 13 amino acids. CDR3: CASSVGEGYEQYF. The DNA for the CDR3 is TGTGCCAGCAGCGTCGGGGAGGGCTACGAGCAGTACTTC.

This CDR3 is CASSLFPGQLYGYTF. The CDR3 DNA sequence: TGCGCCAGCAGCTTGTTCCCCGGACAGCTCTATGGCTACACCTTC. The rearrangement uses TRBV5-1 and TRBJ1-2; perhaps TRBD1 as D (6 bases). V was cut by 1 base and J by 4 bases, with 14 bases left in between. Germline V gene lookup returns CDR1 SGHRS and CDR2 YFSETQ. The CDR3 extends over 15 amino acids.

The CDR3 DNA reads TGTGCCAGCAGCCCCCCGGGAGGGATCGACTATGGCTACACCTTC. Translating it yields CASSPPGGIDYGYTF. The V and J genes are TRBV7-9 and TRBJ1-2; D remains unclear. This CDR3 has 15 residues. Germline CDR1 reads SEHNR; CDR2 reads FQNEAQ (reference sequence). Trimming removed 5 bases at V and 3 bases at J, with 16 bases between.

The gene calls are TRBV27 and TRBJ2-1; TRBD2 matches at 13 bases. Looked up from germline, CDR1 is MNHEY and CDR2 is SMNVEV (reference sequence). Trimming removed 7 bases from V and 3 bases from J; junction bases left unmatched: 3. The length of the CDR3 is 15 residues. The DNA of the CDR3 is TGTGCCAGCACCTGGACTAGCGGGGGCTACAATGAGCAGTTCTTC. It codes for CASTWTSGGYNEQFF.

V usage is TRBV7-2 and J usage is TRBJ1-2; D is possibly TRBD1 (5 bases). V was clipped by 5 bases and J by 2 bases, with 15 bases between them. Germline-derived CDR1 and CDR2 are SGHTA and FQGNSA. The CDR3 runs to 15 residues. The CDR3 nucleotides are TGTGCCAGCAGCCGAGCGAGGGGCGTGAACTATGGCTACACCTTC. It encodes CASSRARGVNYGYTF.

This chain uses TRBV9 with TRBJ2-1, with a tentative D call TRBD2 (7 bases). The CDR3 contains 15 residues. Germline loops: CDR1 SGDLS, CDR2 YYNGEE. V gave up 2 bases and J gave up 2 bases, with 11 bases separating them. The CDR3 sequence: CASSVGGPTYNEQFF. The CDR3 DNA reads TGTGCCAGCAGCGTCGGGGGGCCAACCTACAATGAGCAGTTCTTC.

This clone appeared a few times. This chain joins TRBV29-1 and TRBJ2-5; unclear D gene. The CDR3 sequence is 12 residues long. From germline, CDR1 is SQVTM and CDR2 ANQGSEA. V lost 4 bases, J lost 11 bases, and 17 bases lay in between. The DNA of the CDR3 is TGCAGCGTTGCGACCCTTTCCCTGAGGCAGTACTTC. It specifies CSVATLSLRQYF.

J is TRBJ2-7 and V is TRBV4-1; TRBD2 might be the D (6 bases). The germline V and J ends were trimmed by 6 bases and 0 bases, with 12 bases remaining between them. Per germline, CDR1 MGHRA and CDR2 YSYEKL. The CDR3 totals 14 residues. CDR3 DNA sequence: TGCGCCAGCAGGATCCTAGCGAGCTCCTACGAGCAGTACTTC. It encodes CASRILASSYEQYF.

CDR3 sequence: CASSLVQSYNEQFF. DNA of the CDR3: TGTGCCAGCAGCTTGGTACAGTCCTACAATGAGCAGTTCTTC. The V call is TRBV5-6, the J call TRBJ2-1; D gene unclear. The CDR3 length is 14 residues. Germline loops: CDR1 SGHDT, CDR2 YYEEEE. Trimming left V 0 bases short and J 1 base short, with 5 bases between.

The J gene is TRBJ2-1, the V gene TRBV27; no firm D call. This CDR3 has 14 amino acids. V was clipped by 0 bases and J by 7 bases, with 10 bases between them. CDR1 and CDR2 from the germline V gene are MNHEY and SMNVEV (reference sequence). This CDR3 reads CASSLSYPGNEQFF. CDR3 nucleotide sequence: TGTGCCAGCAGTTTATCATACCCCGGGAATGAGCAGTTCTTC.

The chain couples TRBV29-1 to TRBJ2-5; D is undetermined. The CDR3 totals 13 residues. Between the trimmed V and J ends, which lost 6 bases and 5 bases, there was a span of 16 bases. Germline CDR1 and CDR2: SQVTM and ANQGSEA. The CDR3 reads CSVPLQALETQYF. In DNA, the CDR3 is TGCAGCGTACCACTGCAGGCCCTCGAGACCCAGTACTTC.

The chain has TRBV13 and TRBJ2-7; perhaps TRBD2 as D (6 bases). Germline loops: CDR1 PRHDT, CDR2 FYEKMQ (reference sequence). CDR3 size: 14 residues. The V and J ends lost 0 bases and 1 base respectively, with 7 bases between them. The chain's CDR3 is CASSLGGGSYEQYF. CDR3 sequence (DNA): TGTGCCAGCAGCTTAGGTGGGGGGTCCTACGAGCAGTACTTC.

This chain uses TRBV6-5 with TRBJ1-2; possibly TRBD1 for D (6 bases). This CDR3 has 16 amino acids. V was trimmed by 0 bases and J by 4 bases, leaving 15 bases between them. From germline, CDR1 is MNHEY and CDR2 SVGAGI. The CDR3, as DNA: TGTGCCAGCAGTTACTCGCAGGGGATGTCCCTCTATGGCTACACCTTC. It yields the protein CASSYSQGMSLYGYTF.

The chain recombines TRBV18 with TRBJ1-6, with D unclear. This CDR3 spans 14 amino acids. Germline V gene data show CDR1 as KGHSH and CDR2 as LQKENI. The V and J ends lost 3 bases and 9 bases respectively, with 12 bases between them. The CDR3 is CASSPPMKGSPLHF. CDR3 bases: TGTGCCAGCTCACCTCCCATGAAGGGTTCACCCCTCCACTTT.

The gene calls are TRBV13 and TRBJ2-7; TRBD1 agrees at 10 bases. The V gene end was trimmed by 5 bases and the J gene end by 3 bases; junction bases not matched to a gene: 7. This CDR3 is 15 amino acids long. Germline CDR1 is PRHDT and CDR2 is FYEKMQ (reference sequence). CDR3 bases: TGTGCCAGCAGCCCTCGGACAGGGGGGATCTACGAGCAGTACTTC. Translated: CASSPRTGGIYEQYF.

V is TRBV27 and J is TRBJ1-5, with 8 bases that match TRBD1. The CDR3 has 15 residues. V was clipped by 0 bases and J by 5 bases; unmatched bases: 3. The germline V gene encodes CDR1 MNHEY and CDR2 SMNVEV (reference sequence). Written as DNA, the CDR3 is TGTGCCAGCAGTTTATCGAGCAGGGGGCATCAGCCCCAGCATTTT. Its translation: CASSLSSRGHQPQHF.

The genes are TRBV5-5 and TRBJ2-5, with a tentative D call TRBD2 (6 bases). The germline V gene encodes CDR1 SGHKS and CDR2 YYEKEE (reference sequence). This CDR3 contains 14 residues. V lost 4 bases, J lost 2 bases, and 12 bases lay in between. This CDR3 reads CASSTSGGQETQYF. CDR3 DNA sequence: TGTGCCAGCAGCACTTCCGGGGGTCAAGAGACCCAGTACTTC.

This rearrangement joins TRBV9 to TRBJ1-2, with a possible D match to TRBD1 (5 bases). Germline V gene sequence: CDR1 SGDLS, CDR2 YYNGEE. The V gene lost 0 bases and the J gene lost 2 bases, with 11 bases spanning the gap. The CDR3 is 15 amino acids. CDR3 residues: CASSVAGGGNYGYTF. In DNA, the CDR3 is TGTGCCAGCAGCGTAGCCGGTGGGGGGAACTATGGCTACACCTTC.

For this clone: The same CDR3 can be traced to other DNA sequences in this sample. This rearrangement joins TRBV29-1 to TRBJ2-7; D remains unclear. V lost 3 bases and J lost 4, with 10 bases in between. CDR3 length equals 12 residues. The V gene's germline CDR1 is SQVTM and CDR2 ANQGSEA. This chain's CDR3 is CSVEVTDYEQYF. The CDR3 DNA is TGCAGCGTTGAGGTTACCGATTACGAGCAGTACTTC.

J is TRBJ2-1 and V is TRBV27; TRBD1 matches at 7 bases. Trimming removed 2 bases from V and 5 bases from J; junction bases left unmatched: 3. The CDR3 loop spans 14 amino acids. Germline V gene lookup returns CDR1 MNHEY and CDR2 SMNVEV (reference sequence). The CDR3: CASSLRDSNNEQFF. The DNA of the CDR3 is TGTGCCAGCAGTTTACGGGACAGTAACAATGAGCAGTTCTTC.